Included here is one T cell receptor beta chain sequence, with context. Its matching antigen is unknown. The germline V gene encodes CDR1 SEHNR and CDR2 FQNEAQ (reference sequence). Unmatched junction bases numbered 11, after V lost 5 bases and J lost 4 bases. The CDR3 has 16 amino acids. Peripheral blood genomic DNA, not sorted cells or RNA, was the template. Rearranged V-D-J TRB sequences were amplified with a mixed TRB-A/B primer pool. TCRdb fed the multiplex PCR reads into MiXCR, producing one record per CDR3 protein. Of around 2,000 distinct CDR3 sequences in the sample, under 30% are singletons; the top ten hold roughly a sixth. This sample is part of a study of T cell repertoires in aging, cancer and after chemotherapy. General observations from the study: Across the chemotherapy interval, each cancer cohort showed higher median generation probability, suggesting thymic rebound. These repertoire data do not allow conclusions about immunological memory after chemotherapy.

Sample: blood. The chain combines TRBV7-9 with TRBJ2-7; 10 positions agree with TRBD1. This clonotype was sampled from a human donor with a solid tumor. This chain's CDR3 is CASSPGTGVLVYEQYV. The CDR3 coding sequence is TGTGCCAGCAGCCCCGGGACAGGGGTCCTCGTGTACGAGCAGTACGTC.